The rows below give T cell receptor beta chains drawn from one sample of a study of blood T cell repertoires in COVID-19. TCRdb's copy holds only in-frame clones and misses some; the assay was immunoSEQ multiplex PCR. The sample yields 250,000 to 400,000 clones, approximately 90% seen once. Sequenced input: peripheral blood. Every receptor here comes from a woman aged 30 to 39 with COVID-19, enrolled during active disease. The CDR3 runs from the conserved cysteine through the conserved F or W. Each record gives: D gene, J gene, V gene, CDR3 protein. D genes are given only for firm matches.

>-|TRBJ2-7|TRBV3-1/TRBV3-2
CASSQDLGRETYEQYF
>-|TRBJ1-6|TRBV2
CASRVGNRSPLHF
>-|TRBJ1-1|TRBV5-1
CASSLVVRGTGTEAFF
>-|TRBJ1-1|TRBV7-9
CASLTAGNEAFF
>TRBD1|TRBJ1-2|TRBV19
CASRGTGNPPNYGYTF
>-|TRBJ2-3|TRBV7-2
CASSLGVHTDTQYF
>TRBD1|TRBJ1-5|TRBV19
CASSIAEGQGGQPQHF
>-|TRBJ1-1|TRBV2
CASSERGNTEAFF
>-|TRBJ2-1|TRBV11-2
CASSLFGGGFGNEQFF
>-|TRBJ1-1|TRBV28
CASSWTAMNTEAFF
>TRBD2|TRBJ2-3|TRBV7-9
CASSSLAGGLADTQYF
>-|TRBJ2-1|TRBV19
CASSTSGGYGEQFF
>-|TRBJ1-4|TRBV7-2
CASSPGHSEKLFF
>-|TRBJ2-3|TRBV28
CASSLEHTDTQYF
>-|TRBJ1-1|TRBV19
CASSDLGATEAFF
>TRBD1|TRBJ1-2|TRBV7-9
CASSLRQGDYTF
>-|TRBJ1-1|TRBV6-5
CASGDQGRISTEAFF
>TRBD1|TRBJ1-3|TRBV6-5
CASRQGLSGNTIYF
>TRBD1|TRBJ1-4|TRBV5-1
CASSRQGVDEKLFF
>TRBD2|TRBJ2-7|TRBV7-6
CASSLVGTSGSPEQYF
>-|TRBJ2-2|TRBV7-9
CASSPDSTGELFF
>-|TRBJ1-2|TRBV5-1
CASSPDRPNYGYTF
>TRBD1|TRBJ2-7|TRBV27
CATGTGFYEQYF
>TRBD2|TRBJ2-3|TRBV4-1
CASSSWTSGGARLAQYF
>TRBD2|TRBJ2-1|TRBV3-1/TRBV3-2
CASSPRTSGNEQFF
>TRBD1|TRBJ1-2|TRBV5-5
CASSLTRDSYGYTF
>-|TRBJ2-1|TRBV6-6
CASTNEPLNEQFF
>TRBD2|TRBJ2-3|TRBV4-2
CASSPDWPGRDTDTQYF
>-|TRBJ2-7|TRBV5-4
CASSSDRYSYEQYF
>-|TRBJ1-5|TRBV19
CASGGQSNQPQHF
>TRBD1|TRBJ1-2|TRBV4-2
CASSQGLTGTYGYTF
>TRBD2|TRBJ2-3|TRBV4-1
CASSQVGTSGSLTDTQYF
>TRBD1|TRBJ1-6|TRBV11-2
CASSLRDRINSPLHF